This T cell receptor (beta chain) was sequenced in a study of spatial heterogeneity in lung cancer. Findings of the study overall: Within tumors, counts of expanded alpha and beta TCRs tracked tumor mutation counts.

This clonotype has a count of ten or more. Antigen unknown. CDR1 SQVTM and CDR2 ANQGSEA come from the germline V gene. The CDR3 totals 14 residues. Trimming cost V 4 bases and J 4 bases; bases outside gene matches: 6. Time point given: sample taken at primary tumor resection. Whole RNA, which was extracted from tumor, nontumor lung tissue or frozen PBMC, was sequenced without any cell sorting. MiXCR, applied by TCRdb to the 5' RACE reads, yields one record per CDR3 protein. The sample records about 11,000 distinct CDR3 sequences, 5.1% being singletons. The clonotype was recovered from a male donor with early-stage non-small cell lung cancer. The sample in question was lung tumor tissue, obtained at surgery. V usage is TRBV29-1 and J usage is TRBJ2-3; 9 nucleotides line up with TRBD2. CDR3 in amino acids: CSVGVSGGPDTQYF. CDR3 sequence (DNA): TGCAGCGTTGGTGTTAGCGGGGGCCCAGATACGCAGTATTTT.